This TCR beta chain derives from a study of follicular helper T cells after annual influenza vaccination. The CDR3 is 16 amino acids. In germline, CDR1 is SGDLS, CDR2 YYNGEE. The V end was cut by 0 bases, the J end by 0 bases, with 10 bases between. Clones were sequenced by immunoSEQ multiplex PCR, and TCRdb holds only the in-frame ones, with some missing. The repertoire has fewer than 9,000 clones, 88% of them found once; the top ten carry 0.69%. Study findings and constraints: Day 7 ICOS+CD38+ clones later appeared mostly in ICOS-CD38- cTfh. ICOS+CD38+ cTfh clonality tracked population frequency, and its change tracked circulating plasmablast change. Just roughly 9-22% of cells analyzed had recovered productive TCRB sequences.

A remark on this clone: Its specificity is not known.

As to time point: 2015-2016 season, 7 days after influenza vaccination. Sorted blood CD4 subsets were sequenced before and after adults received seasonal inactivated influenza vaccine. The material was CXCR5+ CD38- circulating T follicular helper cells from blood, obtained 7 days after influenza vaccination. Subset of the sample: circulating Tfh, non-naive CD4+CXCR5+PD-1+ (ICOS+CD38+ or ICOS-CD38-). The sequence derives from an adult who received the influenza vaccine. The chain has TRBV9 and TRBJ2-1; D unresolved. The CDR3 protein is CASSVDPPSSYNEQFF. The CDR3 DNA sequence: TGTGCCAGCAGCGTAGACCCCCCGAGCTCCTACAATGAGCAGTTCTTC.